The text below deals with one T cell receptor (beta chain). The data belong to a study of T cell responses to AZD1222 COVID-19 vaccine. Assay used: immunoSEQ multiplex PCR; TCRdb lists only in-frame clones, some missing. The profile covers about 160,000 clones, with approximately 89% appearing a single time and under 5% taken by the ten largest. The CDR3 extends over 17 amino acids. The germline gives CDR1 SGHTA, CDR2 FQGNSA. The junction had 7 bases not matched to a gene; V was cut back by 0 bases and J by 5 bases. The rearrangement links TRBV7-2 to TRBJ1-1; TRBD1 matches 12 bases. This sequence originates from an adult in good health. The material was peripheral blood, obtained on day 0 of AZD1222 vaccination. The CDR3 sequence: CASSLAPGTGGLTEAFF. CDR3 coding DNA: TGTGCCAGCAGCTTAGCGCCCGGGACAGGGGGCTTGACTGAAGCTTTCTTT. The full variable domain, in which reference TRBV7-2 and TRBJ1-1 provide the parts outside the CDR3, is GAGVSQSPSNKVTEKGKDVELRCDPISGHTALYWYRQSLGQGLEFLIYFQGNSAPDKSGLPSDRFSAERTGGSVSTLTIQRTQQEDSAVYLCASSLAPGTGGLTEAFFGQGTRLTVV.